What follows describes a single TCR beta chain. Amplified TCR beta CDR3 regions were obtained using RNA transcripts as template. First-round RT-PCR relied on HTBI primers, and a second-round multiplex PCR came next. In TCRdb, the multiplex PCR reads were re-called with MiXCR into one record per CDR3 protein. The sample has some 160,000 distinct CDR3 sequences, approximately 40% seen once. The sample is drawn from a study of Graves' ophthalmopathy and Graves' hyperthyroidism. J lost 2 bases, V lost 0 bases, and 1 base had no gene match. The V gene's germline CDR1 is SGHTS and CDR2 YDEGEE. This CDR3 is built from 15 residues. The diagnostic workup employed clinical symptoms, serum thyroxine, TRAb, thyroid ultrasound and orbital computed tomography.

The TCR was taken from a man aged 25 to 40 with Graves' ophthalmopathy. The chain is built from TRBV5-8 and TRBJ2-2, with 7 bases lining up with TRBD2. The material sequenced was peripheral blood. The CDR3 here is CASSLASGNTGELFF. The CDR3 nucleotides read TGTGCCAGCAGCTTGGCTAGCGGCAACACCGGGGAGCTGTTTTTT.